One sample yielded the 21 T cell receptor beta chains listed below, sequenced in a study of T cell changes during pregnancy in multiple sclerosis. Using immunoSEQ multiplex PCR, the repertoire was profiled, and TCRdb retains in-frame clones only, with some absent. The sample yields about 43,000 clones, roughly 90% seen once. The source was peripheral blood, collected in the second trimester of pregnancy. These receptors were taken from a female donor in good health, enrolled as a control in a pregnancy study.

This sequence joins TRBV7-2 and TRBJ2-7; D gene uncertain. Between the trimmed V and J ends, which lost 5 bases and 5 bases, there was a span of 10 bases. The germline V gene has CDR1 SGHTA and CDR2 FQGNSA. The CDR3 is 12 amino acids. The CDR3, as DNA: TGTGCCAGCAGCCCCTCCGCGCACGAGCAGTACTTC. Translating gives CASSPSAHEQYF.

The rearrangement links TRBV7-9 to TRBJ2-2, with D maybe TRBD2 (6 bases). The V end lost 11 bases, the J end lost 0 bases, and 10 bases lay between the germline ends. This CDR3 comprises 13 residues. CDR1 and CDR2 from the germline V gene are SEHNR and FQNEAQ (reference sequence). CDR3 DNA sequence: TGTGCCCACGGACTACCGAACACCGGGGAGCTGTTTTTT. Amino acid sequence: CAHGLPNTGELFF.

J is TRBJ1-1 and V is TRBV5-4, with D perhaps TRBD1 (5 bases). Trimming cost V 7 bases and J 5 bases, with 18 bases left between them. From germline, CDR1 is SGHNT and CDR2 YYREEE (reference sequence). CDR3 size: 14 residues. In DNA form, the CDR3 reads TGTGCCAGCCACGGGGAGGGGTTGCAGACTGAAGCTTTCTTT. Protein sequence: CASHGEGLQTEAFF.

The chain recombines TRBV30 with TRBJ2-1; 11 bases map to TRBD2. There are 16 residues in the CDR3. J gave up 10 bases and V 0 bases, and 11 bases lay outside the gene matches. Germline-derived CDR1 and CDR2 are GTSNPN and SVGIG (reference sequence). The CDR3 protein is CAWSVWLAGGPGEQFF. The CDR3 DNA follows: TGTGCCTGGAGTGTATGGTTAGCGGGAGGGCCGGGGGAGCAGTTCTTC.

The rearrangement joins TRBV27 to TRBJ1-1; tentative D call: TRBD1 (5 bases). Trimming removed 0 bases at V and 4 bases at J, with 15 bases between. Germline assignment: CDR1 MNHEY and CDR2 SMNVEV (reference sequence). The CDR3 spans 16 residues. CDR3 protein: CASSLSVGRVGTEAFF. The CDR3 nucleotides are TGTGCCAGCAGTTTATCAGTAGGCAGGGTAGGCACTGAAGCTTTCTTT.

The chain combines TRBV30 with TRBJ2-7, with 7 bases lining up with TRBD1. CDR3 length equals 13 residues. Germline V gives CDR1 GTSNPN, CDR2 SVGIG (reference sequence). Trimming cost V 1 base and J 6 bases; bases outside gene matches: 6. As DNA, the CDR3 is TGTGCCTGGAGTGCCCTAGCAGGGGGCGAGCAGTACTTC. Its protein is CAWSALAGGEQYF. The full variable domain, in which reference TRBV30 and TRBJ2-7 provide the parts outside the CDR3, is SQTIHQWPATLVQPVGSPLSLECTVEGTSNPNLYWYRQAAGRGLQLLFYSVGIGQISSEVPQNLSASRPQDRQFILSSKKLLLSDSGFYLCAWSALAGGEQYFGPGTRLTVT.

The V gene is TRBV29-1, the J gene TRBJ2-7, with D perhaps matching TRBD2 (6 bases). Germline V CDR1 and CDR2: SQVTM, ANQGSEA. This CDR3 has 12 residues. Trimming removed 7 bases from V and 2 bases from J, with 12 bases in between. This CDR3 is CSGGEAPYEQYF. CDR3 DNA sequence: TGCAGCGGGGGGGAGGCGCCCTACGAGCAGTACTTC.

On this clone itself: A junction boundary mismatches the germline segment, possibly from a read error. As DNA, the CDR3 is TGTGCCAGCAGTGACCAGAGGGGAGCGGGCAACCCCGGAATAATCTTC. The encoded protein is CASSDQRGAGNPGIIF. This chain joins TRBV6-1 and TRBJ2-1, with D possibly being TRBD2 (6 bases). Germline V gives CDR1 MNHNS, CDR2 SASEGT. The CDR3 is 16 residues long.

The rearrangement links TRBV5-1 to TRBJ2-3; D ambiguous. The CDR3 is made up of 14 amino acids. The V end lost 5 bases, the J end lost 1 base, and 11 bases lay between the germline ends. Germline-derived CDR1 and CDR2 are SGHRS and YFSETQ. DNA of the CDR3: TGCGCCAGCAGACAAGACGGAGGCACAGATACGCAGTATTTT. This gives the protein CASRQDGGTDTQYF.

This rearrangement joins TRBV27 to TRBJ1-2; a weak D match, TRBD1 (6 bases). The V gene's germline CDR1 is MNHEY and CDR2 SMNVEV (reference sequence). CDR3 length equals 15 residues. Deletions cut 6 bases from V and 4 bases from J, with 18 bases between. The CDR3 DNA is TGTGCCAGCAGACGAGATGGACAGAATACCTATGGCTACACCTTC. It codes for CASRRDGQNTYGYTF.

The CDR3 is CASDPRTGGGNTIYF. CDR3 nucleotide sequence: TGTGCCAGCGACCCCAGGACAGGGGGCGGAAACACCATATATTTT. The rearrangement joins TRBV7-2 to TRBJ1-3, with 11 bases aligning to TRBD1. Germline CDR1 is SGHTA and CDR2 is FQGNSA. With V trimmed by 8 bases and J by 4 bases, 7 bases remained unmatched. This CDR3 spans 15 amino acids.

This chain connects TRBV9 to TRBJ2-1, with a weak D call TRBD2 (5 bases). This CDR3 has 13 residues. Germline-derived CDR1 and CDR2 are SGDLS and YYNGEE. V was trimmed by 0 bases and J by 7 bases, leaving 8 bases between them. The CDR3 is CASSVASGNEQFF. In nucleotides, the CDR3 is TGTGCCAGCAGCGTAGCGTCGGGGAATGAGCAGTTCTTC.

This clone was seen only a few times. The chain is built from TRBV13 and TRBJ1-1; 7 bases match TRBD1. The germline V gene encodes CDR1 PRHDT and CDR2 FYEKMQ (reference sequence). Unmatched junction bases numbered 5, after V lost 4 bases and J lost 0 bases. This CDR3 region has 15 residues. CDR3 in amino acids: CASSSWDRLNTEAFF. The CDR3 coding sequence is TGTGCCAGCAGCTCATGGGACAGATTGAACACTGAAGCTTTCTTT.

This chain connects TRBV29-1 to TRBJ1-5; no reliable D call. The V end lost 4 bases, the J end lost 3 bases, and 16 bases lay between the germline ends. Germline lookup yields CDR1 SQVTM and CDR2 ANQGSEA. The CDR3 is 15 residues long. As DNA, the CDR3 is TGCAGCGTTGTATTACCGGGGTCTGACAATCAGCCCCAGCATTTT. This codes for CSVVLPGSDNQPQHF.

The chain is built from TRBV19 and TRBJ2-1; no definite D call. In germline, CDR1 is LNHDA, CDR2 SQIVND (reference sequence). The CDR3 sequence is 13 residues long. The V gene lost 1 base and the J gene lost 7 bases, with 8 bases spanning the gap. CDR3 in amino acids: CASSIVGANEQFF. CDR3 sequence (DNA): TGTGCCAGTAGTATAGTTGGAGCAAATGAGCAGTTCTTC.

The rearrangement joins TRBV5-6 to TRBJ2-7; the D gene is possibly TRBD2 (5 bases). There are 13 residues in the CDR3. With 6 bases removed from V and 9 bases from J, the gap between germline ends came to 19 bases. Germline CDR1 and CDR2: SGHDT and YYEEEE. CDR3 protein: CASTLWDGAGQYF. As DNA, the CDR3 is TGTGCCAGCACCCTGTGGGATGGTGCGGGGCAGTACTTC.

This clone was detected only once. The rearrangement joins TRBV30 to TRBJ1-5; D is unclear. The germline CDR1 and CDR2 sequences are GTSNPN and SVGIG (reference sequence). The V end was cut by 0 bases, the J end by 3 bases, with 6 bases between. This CDR3 has 13 residues. The CDR3 region is CAWSVQSNQPQHF. The CDR3 DNA reads as TGTGCCTGGAGTGTCCAGTCCAATCAGCCCCAGCATTTT. Filled out from reference TRBV30 and TRBJ1-5, the complete variable domain reads SQTIHQWPATLVQPVGSPLSLECTVEGTSNPNLYWYRQAAGRGLQLLFYSVGIGQISSEVPQNLSASRPQDRQFILSSKKLLLSDSGFYLCAWSVQSNQPQHFGDGTRLSIL.

The J gene is TRBJ1-3, the V gene TRBV7-2; the D gene is possibly TRBD1 (6 bases). V lost 5 bases and J 6 bases, leaving 14 bases between the germline ends. Germline values: CDR1 SGHTA, CDR2 FQGNSA. The CDR3 totals 14 residues. CDR3 sequence reads: CASSVRGAANTIYF. The CDR3 DNA reads TGTGCCAGCAGCGTCCGGGGGGCGGCAAACACCATATATTTT.

This clone was seen a handful of times. The chain's CDR3 is CASSPGDRGQPQHF. As DNA, the CDR3 is TGTGCCAGCTCACCAGGGGACAGGGGCCAGCCCCAGCATTTT. The V gene is TRBV18, the J gene TRBJ1-5, with 10 bases identical to TRBD1. J was trimmed by 7 bases and V by 2 bases; bases with no gene match: 2. CDR1 KGHSH and CDR2 LQKENI come from the germline V gene. The CDR3 runs to 14 residues.

This clone is a singleton in its sample. The chain uses TRBV27 and TRBJ2-3, with TRBD2 matching over 9 bases. The CDR3 is 16 amino acids. The V gene's germline CDR1 is MNHEY and CDR2 SMNVEV (reference sequence). J gave up 4 bases and V 5 bases, and 10 bases lay outside the gene matches. Written as DNA, the CDR3 is TGTGCCAGCAGTCCCTCGGCGGGAGGGATGTCAGATACGCAGTATTTT. It encodes CASSPSAGGMSDTQYF.

The chain joins TRBV19 to TRBJ2-1; the D is unclear. The CDR3 is 12 amino acids. The germline V gene encodes CDR1 LNHDA and CDR2 SQIVND (reference sequence). Trimming removed 3 bases from V and 6 bases from J, with 6 bases in between. The CDR3 spells CASSITVNEQFF. CDR3 sequence (DNA): TGTGCCAGTAGTATTACAGTCAATGAGCAGTTCTTC.